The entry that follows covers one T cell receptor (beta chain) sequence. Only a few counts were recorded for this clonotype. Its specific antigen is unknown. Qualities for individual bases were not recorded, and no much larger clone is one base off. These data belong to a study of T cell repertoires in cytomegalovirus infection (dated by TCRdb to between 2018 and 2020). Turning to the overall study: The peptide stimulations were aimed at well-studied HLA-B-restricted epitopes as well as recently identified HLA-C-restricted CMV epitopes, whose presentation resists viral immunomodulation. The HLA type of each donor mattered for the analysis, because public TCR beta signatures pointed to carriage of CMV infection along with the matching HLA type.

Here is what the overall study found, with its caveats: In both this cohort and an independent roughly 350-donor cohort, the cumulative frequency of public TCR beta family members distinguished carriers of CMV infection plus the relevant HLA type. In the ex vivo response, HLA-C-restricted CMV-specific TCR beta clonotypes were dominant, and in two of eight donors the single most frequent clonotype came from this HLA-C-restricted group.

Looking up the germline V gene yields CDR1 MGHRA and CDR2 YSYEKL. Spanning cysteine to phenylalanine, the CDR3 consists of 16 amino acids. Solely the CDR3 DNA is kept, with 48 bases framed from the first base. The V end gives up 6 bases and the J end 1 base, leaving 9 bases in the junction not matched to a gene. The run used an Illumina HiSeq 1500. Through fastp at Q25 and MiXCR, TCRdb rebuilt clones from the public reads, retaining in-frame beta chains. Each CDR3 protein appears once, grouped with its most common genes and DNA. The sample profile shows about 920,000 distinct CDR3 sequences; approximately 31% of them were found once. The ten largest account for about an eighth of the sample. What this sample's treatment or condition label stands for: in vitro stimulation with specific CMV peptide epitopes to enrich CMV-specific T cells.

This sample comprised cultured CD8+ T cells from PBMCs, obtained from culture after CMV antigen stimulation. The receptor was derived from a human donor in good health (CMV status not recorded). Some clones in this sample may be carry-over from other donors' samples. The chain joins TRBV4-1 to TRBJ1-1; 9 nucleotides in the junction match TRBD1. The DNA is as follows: TGCGCCAGCAGTGACAGAGCGGGACAGGGGAACACTGAAGCTTTCTTT. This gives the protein CASSDRAGQGNTEAFF.